Listed below are T cell receptor beta chains from one sample, sequenced in a study of blood T cell repertoires in COVID-19. The table came from immunoSEQ multiplex PCR; TCRdb's copy has only in-frame clones and leaves some out. The sample contains 25,000 to 30,000 clones, roughly 80% of which appear only once. Sequenced input: peripheral blood. These TCRs come from a woman between 55 and 75 years old with acute or convalescent COVID-19. The CDR3 runs from the conserved cysteine through the conserved F or W.

J gene: TRBJ2-7; V gene: TRBV7-8; CDR3 protein: CASSHSYEQYF
J gene: TRBJ1-2; V gene: TRBV3-1/TRBV3-2; CDR3 protein: CASSLSVSGYTF
J gene: TRBJ1-2; V gene: TRBV5-4; CDR3 protein: CASSFRIGGGEGYTF
J gene: TRBJ1-2; V gene: TRBV27; CDR3 protein: CASSPLPTAGGNGYTF
J gene: TRBJ1-6; V gene: TRBV19; CDR3 protein: CASSFTGDYSPLHF
J gene: TRBJ1-1; V gene: TRBV10-3; CDR3 protein: CAIRRDTEAFF
J gene: TRBJ1-1; V gene: TRBV3-1/TRBV3-2; CDR3 protein: CASSLWDRRAFF
J gene: TRBJ1-2; V gene: TRBV7-9; CDR3 protein: CASSTSRGPVFGYTF
J gene: TRBJ1-5; V gene: TRBV7-9; CDR3 protein: CASSPRTVIQPQHF
J gene: TRBJ2-7; V gene: TRBV6-5; CDR3 protein: CASRYGQGRYEQYF
J gene: TRBJ2-5; V gene: TRBV11-2; CDR3 protein: CASSSYDTQYF
J gene: TRBJ1-1; V gene: TRBV7-6; CDR3 protein: CASSLAGTGMSEAFF
J gene: TRBJ2-1; V gene: TRBV30; CDR3 protein: CACPAGTSGGGYNEQFF
J gene: TRBJ1-2; V gene: TRBV25-1; CDR3 protein: CASSEWEGTYGYTF
J gene: TRBJ2-7; V gene: TRBV29-1; CDR3 protein: CSGRDSVHEQYF
J gene: TRBJ1-3; V gene: TRBV5-4; CDR3 protein: CASSLGGVSSGNTIYF
J gene: TRBJ2-7; V gene: TRBV3-1/TRBV3-2; CDR3 protein: CASSQVAAGASYEQYF
J gene: TRBJ2-1; V gene: TRBV7-9; CDR3 protein: CASSSRQGAYNEQFF
J gene: TRBJ1-5; V gene: TRBV5-6; CDR3 protein: CASSWGGRSNQPQHF
J gene: TRBJ1-1; V gene: TRBV3-1/TRBV3-2; CDR3 protein: CASSRNYLGDTEAFF
J gene: TRBJ1-5; V gene: TRBV4-2; CDR3 protein: CASSQNSYSNQPQHF
J gene: TRBJ2-3; V gene: TRBV7-9; CDR3 protein: CASSLAGVSTDTQYF
J gene: TRBJ1-2; V gene: TRBV2; CDR3 protein: CASSADSLLGGYTF
J gene: TRBJ2-7; V gene: TRBV7-8; CDR3 protein: CASSRGDPSSYEQYF
J gene: TRBJ2-7; V gene: TRBV5-1; CDR3 protein: CASSLKQGAGEQYF
J gene: TRBJ1-6; V gene: TRBV7-6; CDR3 protein: CASSLARDRAQNSPLHF
J gene: TRBJ1-1; V gene: TRBV5-1; CDR3 protein: CASSYGDRSRSGTEAFF
J gene: TRBJ2-5; V gene: TRBV5-1; CDR3 protein: CASGREAQETQYF
J gene: TRBJ2-1; V gene: TRBV24-1; CDR3 protein: CATSDDRGPYNEQFF
J gene: TRBJ2-2; V gene: TRBV5-1; CDR3 protein: CAVSGGVTGELFF
J gene: TRBJ2-5; V gene: TRBV5-1; CDR3 protein: CASSPQGFSGETQYF
J gene: TRBJ1-2; V gene: TRBV6-5; CDR3 protein: CASSPQGYGYTF
J gene: TRBJ1-5; V gene: TRBV7-2; CDR3 protein: CASSLEFRGQPQHF
J gene: TRBJ2-7; V gene: TRBV10-2; CDR3 protein: CASRRREQQYF
J gene: TRBJ2-3; V gene: TRBV9; CDR3 protein: CASSAVTSGGPTDTQYF
J gene: TRBJ2-7; V gene: TRBV5-5; CDR3 protein: CASSLLGGMQGIYEQYF
J gene: TRBJ2-2; V gene: TRBV4-1; CDR3 protein: CASSQAVTSGGSTGELFF
J gene: TRBJ2-2; V gene: TRBV19; CDR3 protein: CASSIPQRGGQTGELFF
J gene: TRBJ2-7; V gene: TRBV7-2; CDR3 protein: CASSLDSNSYEQYF
J gene: TRBJ1-3; V gene: TRBV9; CDR3 protein: CASSVVGVGNTIYF
J gene: TRBJ1-6; V gene: TRBV5-6; CDR3 protein: CASSLGHRVTYNSPLHF